Listed below are T cell receptor beta chains from one sample, sequenced in a study of shared clonotypes between healthy human individuals. Sequencing used immunoSEQ multiplex PCR; TCRdb keeps in-frame clones, though not all of them. The sample shows around 1.5 million clones, 95% to 99% of them seen only once. Source material: naive CD4+ T cells sorted from blood. Every receptor here comes from a man in his thirties or forties in good health. The CDR3 runs from the conserved cysteine through the conserved F or W. A D gene is named only where the DNA matches it firmly. Not every row has a clone size; where given, it reads once, few, many or a size class.

D gene: .
J gene: TRBJ2-7
V gene: TRBV27
clone size: .
CDR3 protein: CASSLKPGSYEQYF
CDR3 DNA: TGTGCCAGCAGTTTAAAGCCTGGATCCTACGAGCAGTACTTC

D gene: TRBD2
J gene: TRBJ2-1
V gene: TRBV7-9
clone size: .
CDR3 protein: CASSFLAGVYNEQFF
CDR3 DNA: TGTGCCAGCAGTTTTTTAGCGGGAGTATACAATGAGCAGTTCTTC

D gene: TRBD2
J gene: TRBJ2-3
V gene: TRBV4-2
clone size: .
CDR3 protein: CASTPGEGSDTQYF
CDR3 DNA: TGTGCCAGCACCCCGGGGGAGGGTTCAGATACGCAGTATTTT

D gene: TRBD2
J gene: TRBJ2-1
V gene: TRBV7-9
clone size: once
CDR3 protein: CASSLAGGYSYNEQFF
CDR3 DNA: TGTGCCAGCAGCTTAGCGGGAGGGTACTCCTACAATGAGCAGTTCTTC

D gene: .
J gene: TRBJ2-3
V gene: TRBV10-2
clone size: once
CDR3 protein: CASSDESGPRGQYF
CDR3 DNA: TGCGCCAGCAGTGATGAATCAGGCCCTCGCGGGCAGTATTTT

D gene: .
J gene: TRBJ2-1
V gene: TRBV10-1
clone size: .
CDR3 protein: CASSEVQGGQNEQFF
CDR3 DNA: TGCGCCAGCAGTGAGGTCCAGGGGGGTCAGAATGAGCAGTTCTTC

D gene: TRBD1
J gene: TRBJ1-4
V gene: TRBV7-2
clone size: .
CDR3 protein: CASSLRGFGQELFF
CDR3 DNA: TGTGCCAGCAGCTTACGTGGGTTTGGACAGGAACTGTTTTTT

D gene: TRBD1
J gene: TRBJ2-7
V gene: TRBV7-8
clone size: .
CDR3 protein: CASSLEIIRDRVYEQYF
CDR3 DNA: TGTGCCAGCAGCTTAGAAATCATACGGGACAGAGTCTACGAGCAGTACTTC

D gene: TRBD1
J gene: TRBJ1-3
V gene: TRBV18
clone size: once
CDR3 protein: CASSALGTADSGNTIYF
CDR3 DNA: TGTGCCAGCTCAGCTTTAGGGACAGCCGACTCTGGAAACACCATATATTTT

D gene: .
J gene: TRBJ2-3
V gene: TRBV11-1
clone size: .
CDR3 protein: CASSLYGSADTQYF
CDR3 DNA: TGTGCCAGCAGCTTATACGGTTCTGCAGATACGCAGTATTTT

D gene: TRBD2
J gene: TRBJ2-5
V gene: TRBV30
clone size: .
CDR3 protein: CAWSAARRTSGSTETQYF
CDR3 DNA: TGTGCCTGGAGTGCCGCCCGGAGGACTAGCGGGAGTACGGAGACCCAGTACTTC

D gene: .
J gene: TRBJ1-1
V gene: TRBV6-4
clone size: .
CDR3 protein: CASSFEGGTEAFF
CDR3 DNA: TGTGCCAGCAGCTTTGAAGGGGGAACTGAAGCTTTCTTT

D gene: .
J gene: TRBJ2-1
V gene: TRBV11-2
clone size: .
CDR3 protein: CASRTGLNSYNEQFF
CDR3 DNA: TGTGCCAGCAGGACGGGCCTTAACTCCTACAATGAGCAGTTCTTC

D gene: TRBD2
J gene: TRBJ2-7
V gene: TRBV7-9
clone size: .
CDR3 protein: CASSSTSGRAYEQYF
CDR3 DNA: TGTGCCAGCAGCTCTACTAGCGGGAGGGCCTACGAGCAGTACTTC

D gene: .
J gene: TRBJ1-4
V gene: TRBV18
clone size: .
CDR3 protein: CASSPQGGVGEKLFF
CDR3 DNA: TGTGCCAGCTCACCACAGGGGGGCGTCGGTGAAAAACTGTTTTTT

D gene: .
J gene: TRBJ1-5
V gene: TRBV7-2
clone size: once
CDR3 protein: CASSLYPSNQPQHF
CDR3 DNA: TGTGCCAGCAGCTTATACCCGAGCAATCAGCCCCAGCATTTT

D gene: TRBD1
J gene: TRBJ1-5
V gene: TRBV18
clone size: .
CDR3 protein: CASSRAGGAGPQHF
CDR3 DNA: TGTGCCAGCTCACGGGCAGGGGGCGCGGGGCCCCAGCATTTT

D gene: .
J gene: TRBJ2-7
V gene: TRBV7-6
clone size: .
CDR3 protein: CASSLGTDSSYEQYF
CDR3 DNA: TGTGCCAGCAGCTTAGGAACGGACAGCTCCTACGAGCAGTACTTC

D gene: TRBD2
J gene: TRBJ2-1
V gene: TRBV7-3
clone size: .
CDR3 protein: CASRRIAGGPENEQFF
CDR3 DNA: TGTGCCAGCAGGCGTATAGCGGGAGGGCCGGAAAATGAGCAGTTCTTC